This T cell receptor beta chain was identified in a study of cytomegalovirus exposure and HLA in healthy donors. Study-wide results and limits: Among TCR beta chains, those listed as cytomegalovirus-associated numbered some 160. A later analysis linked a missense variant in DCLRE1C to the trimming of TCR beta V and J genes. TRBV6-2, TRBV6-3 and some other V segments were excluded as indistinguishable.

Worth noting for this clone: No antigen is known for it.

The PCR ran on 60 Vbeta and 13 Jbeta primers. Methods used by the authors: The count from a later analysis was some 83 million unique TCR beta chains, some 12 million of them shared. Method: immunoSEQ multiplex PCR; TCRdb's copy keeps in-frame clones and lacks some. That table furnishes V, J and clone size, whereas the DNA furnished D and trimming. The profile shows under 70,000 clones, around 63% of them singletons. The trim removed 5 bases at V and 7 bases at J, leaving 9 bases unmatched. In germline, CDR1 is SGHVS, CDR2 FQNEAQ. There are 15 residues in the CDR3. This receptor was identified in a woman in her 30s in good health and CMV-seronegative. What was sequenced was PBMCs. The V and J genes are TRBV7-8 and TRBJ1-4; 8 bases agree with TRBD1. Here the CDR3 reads CASSLRTGSIEKLFF. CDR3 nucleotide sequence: TGTGCCAGCAGCCTCAGGACAGGGTCGATTGAAAAACTGTTTTTT.